One TCR beta chain is described in this entry. The antigen is undetermined. Time point denoted: week 23, last vaccination. Mutant IDH1 20-mer peptide, at 300 ug, made up each vaccine dose, with topical imiquimod. Each tumor in the donors was a new WHO grade 3 or 4 astrocytoma, IDH1-mutant and ATRX-lost. CDR1 is SGHRS and CDR2 is YFSETQ in the germline V gene. V gave up 0 bases and J gave up 5 bases, with 8 bases separating them. The CDR3 has 13 residues. This sample was taken from a study of a mutant IDH1 vaccine in newly diagnosed glioma. Looking at the study overall: Vaccines were first given 4-6 weeks after radiotherapy alone, or with temozolomide cycles. Earlier care involved radiotherapy, temozolomide, or both, and the majority received both.

Assay: immunoSEQ multiplex PCR; the TCRdb copy retains only in-frame clones and omits some. The sample carries tens of thousands of clones, approximately 78% recorded once. The sequence derives from a young man with glioma. The sample consisted of PBMCs, taken from a glioma patient whose treatment included an IDH1 peptide vaccine. The genes are TRBV5-1 and TRBJ1-2; D call uncertain. The CDR3 region is CASSLAGGYGYTF. The CDR3 DNA is TGCGCCAGCAGCTTGGCCGGCGGGTATGGCTACACCTTC. Drawing the rest from reference TRBV5-1 and TRBJ1-2, the complete variable domain is KAGVTQTPRYLIKTRGQQVTLSCSPISGHRSVSWYQQTPGQGLQFLFEYFSETQRNKGNFPGRFSGRQFSNSRSEMNVSTLELGDSALYLCASSLAGGYGYTFGSGTRLTVV.